What follows are 30 T cell receptor beta chains derived from one specimen sequenced in a study of shared clonotypes between healthy human individuals. TCRdb keeps only in-frame clones here, not all; method: immunoSEQ multiplex PCR. This sample has roughly 680,000 clones, with around 77% found just once. The sequencing input was memory CD4+ T cells sorted from blood. The subset here: CD45RA-negative fraction. Receptors originate from a woman aged 25 to 39 in good health.

The V and J genes are TRBV12-2 and TRBJ2-1. TRBV12-2 is a known pseudogene. This CDR3 comprises 15 residues. The CDR3 is CASRLAQSSYNEQFF. In DNA, the CDR3 is TGTGCAAGTCGGTTAGCGCAGAGCTCCTACAATGAGCAGTTCTTC.

The chain joins TRBV28 to TRBJ2-7, with D possibly being TRBD1 (5 bases). The CDR3 length is 16 residues. Germline values: CDR1 MDHEN, CDR2 SYDVKM. Trimming pared 6 bases from V and 3 bases from J, leaving 21 bases between. CDR3 nucleotides: TGTGCCAGCAGCCCTGCCGGCGCAGGGTTCTACTACGAGCAGTACTTC. It translates to CASSPAGAGFYYEQYF. Full variable domain (rest looked up from reference TRBV28 and TRBJ2-7): DVKVTQSSRYLVKRTGEKVFLECVQDMDHENMFWYRQDPGLGLRLIYFSYDVKMKEKGDIPEGYSVSREKKERFSLILESASTNQTSMYLCASSPAGAGFYYEQYFGPGTRLTVT.

The chain couples TRBV27 to TRBJ2-7; TRBD1 aligns across 7 bases. Germline V CDR1 and CDR2: MNHEY, SMNVEV (reference sequence). The CDR3 sequence is 16 residues long. V shed 5 bases and J 0 bases; nucleotides not matched to a gene: 10. CDR3 protein: CASSASNRGSSYEQYF. The CDR3 nucleotides read TGTGCCAGCAGTGCGAGCAACAGGGGTTCCTCCTACGAGCAGTACTTC.

This clone was observed a few times. The V gene is TRBV5-6, the J gene TRBJ1-2; D gene ambiguous. Trimming shortened V by 6 bases and J by 4 bases, and 19 bases separated the two germline ends. The CDR3 runs to 15 residues. Germline CDR1 and CDR2: SGHDT and YYEEEE. The CDR3 DNA is TGTGCCAGCACCGCGGTGGAGTCCCTTGGCTATGGCTACACCTTC. The encoded protein is CASTAVESLGYGYTF.

The CDR3 region is CASSQFEAVLTF. CDR3 DNA: TGTGCCAGCTCCCAGTTCGAGGCTGTCCTGACTTTC. This chain connects TRBV18 to TRBJ2-6, with D unclear. Germline CDR1 KGHSH, CDR2 LQKENI. Trimming took off 6 bases at V and 13 bases at J, with 13 bases between the two ends. There are 12 residues in the CDR3. Variable domain in full (rest from reference TRBV18 and TRBJ2-6): NAGVMQNPRHLVRRRGQEARLRCSPMKGHSHVYWYRQLPEEGLKFMVYLQKENIIDESGMPKERFSAEFPKEGPSILRIQQVVRGDSAAYFCASSQFEAVLTFGAGSRLTVL.

The chain employs TRBV19 and TRBJ1-2; D is perhaps TRBD1 (6 bases). Germline values: CDR1 LNHDA, CDR2 SQIVND (reference sequence). The V end lost 3 bases, the J end lost 4 bases, and 15 bases lay between the germline ends. The CDR3 runs 15 residues. CDR3 amino acids: CASSIRVEDSYGYTF. Written as DNA, the CDR3 is TGTGCCAGTAGTATCCGGGTTGAGGACAGCTATGGCTACACCTTC.

The chain employs TRBV10-1 and TRBJ2-5, with TRBD2 matching over 7 bases. J lost 2 bases, V lost 6 bases, and 3 bases had no gene match. The CDR3 extends over 13 amino acids. Per germline, CDR1 WNHNN and CDR2 SYGVQD (reference sequence). The CDR3 is CASRAGLQETQYF. CDR3 nucleotides: TGCGCCAGCAGAGCGGGACTACAAGAGACCCAGTACTTC.

J is TRBJ1-1 and V is TRBV27; D remains unclear. V dropped 5 bases and J dropped 5 bases, with 15 bases sitting between them. The CDR3 extends over 14 amino acids. Germline V gene lookup returns CDR1 MNHEY and CDR2 SMNVEV (reference sequence). The CDR3 coding sequence is TGTGCCAGCAGTAGAGACACCGTCCGGACTGAAGCTTTCTTT. Translated, it gives CASSRDTVRTEAFF.

This chain uses TRBV5-1 with TRBJ2-5; no reliable D call. Trimming cost V 0 bases and J 1 base, with 10 bases left between them. CDR3 size: 15 residues. The germline V gene encodes CDR1 SGHRS and CDR2 YFSETQ. The CDR3 spells CASSLVGPFQETQYF. Here the CDR3 DNA reads TGCGCCAGCAGCTTGGTAGGGCCCTTCCAAGAGACCCAGTACTTC.

This clone has at least ten counts. The rearrangement links TRBV4-1 to TRBJ2-7, with 8 positions matching TRBD2. V shed 3 bases and J 2 bases; nucleotides not matched to a gene: 6. Per the germline V gene, CDR1 is MGHRA and CDR2 is YSYEKL. The CDR3 sequence is 15 residues long. CDR3 nucleotides: TGCGCCAGCAGCCAGGCGGGGGGCCGAACCTACGAGCAGTACTTC. Residues: CASSQAGGRTYEQYF.

The chain has TRBV5-4 and TRBJ2-1, with TRBD2 identical over 9 bases. The germline V gene encodes CDR1 SGHNT and CDR2 YYREEE (reference sequence). J lost 6 bases, V lost 0 bases, and 7 bases had no gene match. The CDR3 has 16 residues. CDR3 region: CASSLGAGTSFNEQFF. CDR3 bases: TGTGCCAGCAGCTTGGGGGCTGGGACTAGCTTCAATGAGCAGTTCTTC. Based on the CDR3 plus reference TRBV5-4 and TRBJ2-1, the full variable domain is ETGVTQSPTHLIKTRGQQVTLRCSSQSGHNTVSWYQQALGQGPQFIFQYYREEENGRGNFPPRFSGLQFPNYSSELNVNALELDDSALYLCASSLGAGTSFNEQFFGPGTRLTVL.

The chain is built from TRBV6-6 and TRBJ1-1; D might be TRBD1 (6 bases). Germline V gene lookup returns CDR1 MNHNY and CDR2 SVGAGI (reference sequence). CDR3 length: 15 amino acids. The V end lost 0 bases, the J end lost 2 bases, and 10 bases lay between the germline ends. The CDR3 loop is CASSYSPGQNTEAFF. Here the CDR3 DNA reads TGTGCCAGCAGTTACTCCCCGGGACAAAACACTGAAGCTTTCTTT.

The genes are TRBV27 and TRBJ2-3, with D perhaps TRBD2 (6 bases). The V gene lost 5 bases and the J gene lost 4 bases, with 16 bases spanning the gap. CDR3 size: 15 residues. Germline V gene data show CDR1 as MNHEY and CDR2 as SMNVEV (reference sequence). CDR3: CASSTLGGESDTQYF. CDR3 sequence (DNA): TGTGCCAGCAGTACCCTGGGGGGAGAATCAGATACGCAGTATTTT.

About this clone itself: The sample has other DNA sequences that encode this CDR3 too. The genes are TRBV28 and TRBJ1-5; the match to TRBD1 covers 10 bases. Germline loops: CDR1 MDHEN, CDR2 SYDVKM. Unmatched junction bases numbered 1, after V lost 5 bases and J lost 6 bases. CDR3 size: 13 residues. The CDR3 sequence is CASSDRGRQPQHF. The CDR3 DNA is TGTGCCAGCAGTGACAGGGGGCGTCAGCCCCAGCATTTT.

This clone was counted at least ten times. The chain carries TRBV5-1 and TRBJ2-1, with TRBD1 matching over 7 bases. This CDR3 contains 15 residues. V lost 0 bases and J lost 7; bases outside the gene matches: 7. The germline CDR1 and CDR2 sequences are SGHRS and YFSETQ. The CDR3 DNA reads TGCGCCAGCAGCTTGGCCGGGACAGTCAGGAATGAGCAGTTCTTC. Amino acids: CASSLAGTVRNEQFF.

The chain has TRBV5-6 and TRBJ2-5; 8 bases are a match to TRBD2. The CDR3 totals 14 residues. With V trimmed by 4 bases and J by 1 base, 3 bases remained unmatched. CDR1 SGHDT and CDR2 YYEEEE come from the germline V gene. CDR3: CASSPAGGQETQYF. CDR3 bases: TGTGCCAGCAGCCCCGCGGGGGGCCAAGAGACCCAGTACTTC.

This clone was detected only a few times. V usage is TRBV10-2 and J usage is TRBJ2-1, with TRBD2 matching over 9 bases. Trimming at V came to 4 bases and at J to 9 bases, leaving 4 bases not matched to a gene. In germline, CDR1 is WSHSY, CDR2 SAAADI. The CDR3 runs 13 residues. Here the CDR3 reads CASSGGRAGEQFF. Here the CDR3 DNA reads TGCGCCAGCAGTGGCGGGAGGGCCGGTGAGCAGTTCTTC.

Only one count was recorded for this clone. V and J are TRBV25-1 and TRBJ2-2; 7 bases match TRBD1. Germline V gene lookup returns CDR1 MGHDK and CDR2 SYGVNS. The CDR3 contains 15 residues. J lost 1 base, V lost 6 bases, and 5 bases had no gene match. The CDR3 sequence is CASREGGRNTGELFF. The CDR3 DNA reads as TGTGCCAGCAGGGAAGGGGGCAGGAACACCGGGGAGCTGTTTTTT.

The genes are TRBV29-1 and TRBJ2-3; D remains unclear. With 5 bases removed from V and 4 bases from J, the gap between germline ends came to 16 bases. CDR3 size: 14 residues. Germline V gene sequence: CDR1 SQVTM, CDR2 ANQGSEA. This CDR3 is CSVSSPDGADTQYF. CDR3 nucleotide sequence: TGCAGCGTTAGTTCCCCTGATGGAGCAGATACGCAGTATTTT.

On this clone itself: In the same sample, other DNA sequences code for this CDR3. The chain couples TRBV19 to TRBJ2-3, with D perhaps TRBD1 (5 bases). The CDR3 totals 13 residues. Germline assignment: CDR1 LNHDA and CDR2 SQIVND (reference sequence). Trimming left V 6 bases short and J 2 bases short, with 9 bases between. The CDR3, as DNA: TGTGCCAGTAGACAGGTCCCCACAGATACGCAGTATTTT. Its translation is CASRQVPTDTQYF.

The V and J genes are TRBV5-1 and TRBJ2-1, with 9 bases matching TRBD2. Trimming took 1 base from V and 7 from J; bases not matched to a gene: 6. This CDR3 region has 15 residues. Per the germline V gene, CDR1 is SGHRS and CDR2 is YFSETQ. The CDR3 region is CASSLLLAGNNEQFF. Here the CDR3 DNA reads TGCGCCAGCAGCTTGTTGCTAGCGGGGAATAATGAGCAGTTCTTC.

V is TRBV7-7 and J is TRBJ2-5; 7 bases match TRBD2. Germline V gives CDR1 SSHAT, CDR2 FNYEAQ (reference sequence). Unmatched junction bases numbered 4, after V lost 5 bases and J lost 1 base. This CDR3 comprises 14 residues. In nucleotides, the CDR3 is TGTGCCAGCAGCCGGAGCGGGACCCAAGAGACCCAGTACTTC. This encodes CASSRSGTQETQYF.

This chain connects TRBV5-1 to TRBJ2-5; D remains ambiguous. The germline V gene has CDR1 SGHRS and CDR2 YFSETQ. The CDR3 has 14 residues. Trimming stripped 4 bases from V and 2 bases from J, with 12 bases between. In DNA, the CDR3 is TGCGCCAGCAGCCTGATGGGCAGACAAGAGACCCAGTACTTC. It is translated as CASSLMGRQETQYF.

The gene calls are TRBV14 and TRBJ2-1, with D perhaps matching TRBD2 (6 bases). Trimming removed 5 bases at V and 3 bases at J, with 17 bases between. The germline V gene has CDR1 SGHDN and CDR2 FVKESK. The CDR3 runs 16 residues. The CDR3 region is CASSEARLRGYNEQFF. CDR3 coding DNA: TGTGCCAGCAGCGAGGCTAGGCTGCGGGGCTACAATGAGCAGTTCTTC. Full variable domain (remainder filled in from reference TRBV14 and TRBJ2-1): EAGVTQFPSHSVIEKGQTVTLRCDPISGHDNLYWYRRVMGKEIKFLLHFVKESKQDESGMPNNRFLAERTGGTYSTLKVQPAELEDSGVYFCASSEARLRGYNEQFFGPGTRLTVL.

This clone was picked up a small number of times. Other nucleotide sequences in the sample specify the same CDR3. The rearrangement links TRBV18 to TRBJ2-5, with unresolved D. The CDR3 has 11 amino acids. Trimming left V 2 bases short and J 5 bases short, with 3 bases between. Germline V CDR1 and CDR2: KGHSH, LQKENI. CDR3 nucleotide sequence: TGTGCCAGCTCACCAGGGGAGACCCAGTACTTC. It encodes CASSPGETQYF. The full variable domain, its missing parts supplied by reference TRBV18 and TRBJ2-5, is NAGVMQNPRHLVRRRGQEARLRCSPMKGHSHVYWYRQLPEEGLKFMVYLQKENIIDESGMPKERFSAEFPKEGPSILRIQQVVRGDSAAYFCASSPGETQYFGPGTRLLVL.

This chain links TRBV4-1 with TRBJ1-3, with 9 bases that match TRBD1. Germline CDR1 and CDR2: MGHRA and YSYEKL. V lost 3 bases, J lost 6 bases, and 12 bases stayed unmatched. The CDR3 consists of 17 residues. Here the CDR3 DNA reads TGCGCCAGCAGCCACCCATACCGGGGACAGGGCAAAAACACCATATATTTT. It is translated as CASSHPYRGQGKNTIYF.

This clone was counted at least ten times. The chain links TRBV18 to TRBJ2-7; 11 positions agree with TRBD2. The CDR3 contains 15 residues. The V gene end was trimmed by 2 bases and the J gene end by 5 bases; junction bases not matched to a gene: 5. Germline loops: CDR1 KGHSH, CDR2 LQKENI. The CDR3 reads CASSPTSGGRHEQYF. The CDR3 coding sequence is TGTGCCAGCTCACCAACTAGCGGGGGTCGGCACGAGCAGTACTTC.

This chain links TRBV28 with TRBJ2-1; the match to TRBD2 covers 13 bases. Germline V lookup: CDR1 MDHEN, CDR2 SYDVKM. This CDR3 region has 19 residues. The V and J ends lost 1 base and 5 bases, in that order; junction bases with no gene match: 11. CDR3 coding DNA: TGTGCCAGCAGTTTATCGCTCGTACTAGCGGGAGGGCGGAACAATGAGCAGTTCTTC. The encoded protein is CASSLSLVLAGGRNNEQFF.

This rearrangement joins TRBV28 to TRBJ2-2; D is uncertain. Germline V gene data show CDR1 as MDHEN and CDR2 as SYDVKM. This CDR3 is 15 amino acids long. V shed 3 bases and J shed 7 bases, with 15 bases lying between them. The CDR3 sequence is CASSFDTSVGGELFF. CDR3 DNA: TGTGCCAGCAGTTTTGACACCTCGGTAGGCGGGGAGCTGTTTTTT.

This chain connects TRBV9 to TRBJ2-5, with D possibly TRBD2 on 6 matching bases. CDR1 SGDLS and CDR2 YYNGEE come from the germline V gene. There are 14 residues in the CDR3. V gave up 0 bases and J gave up 5 bases, with 11 bases separating them. The CDR3 here is CASSVAGVDETQYF. The CDR3 DNA reads TGTGCCAGCAGCGTAGCGGGAGTGGATGAGACCCAGTACTTC. Using reference TRBV9 and TRBJ2-5 for the parts outside the CDR3, the full variable domain is DSGVTQTPKHLITATGQRVTLRCSPRSGDLSVYWYQQSLDQGLQFLIQYYNGEERAKGNILERFSAQQFPDLHSELNLSSLELGDSALYFCASSVAGVDETQYFGPGTRLLVL.